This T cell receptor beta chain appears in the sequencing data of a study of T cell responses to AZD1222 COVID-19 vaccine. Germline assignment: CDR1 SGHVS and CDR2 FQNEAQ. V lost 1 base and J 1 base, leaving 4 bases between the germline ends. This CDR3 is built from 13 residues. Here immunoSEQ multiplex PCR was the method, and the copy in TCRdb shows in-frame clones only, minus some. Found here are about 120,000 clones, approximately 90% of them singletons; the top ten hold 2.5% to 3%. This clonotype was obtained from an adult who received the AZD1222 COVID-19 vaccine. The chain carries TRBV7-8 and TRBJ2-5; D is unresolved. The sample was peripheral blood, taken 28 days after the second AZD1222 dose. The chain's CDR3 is CASSLGSQETQYF. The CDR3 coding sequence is TGTGCCAGCAGCTTAGGCAGCCAAGAGACCCAGTACTTC.